Sequencing of this T cell receptor (beta chain) was carried out in a study of early T cells in non-severe SARS-CoV-2 infection. Study in general: Sequencing of unsorted whole blood was done on bulk RNA, leaving chains unpaired. Study results and caveats: Matches to VDJdb favored anti-spike CD8 responses and missed private and CD4 specificities.

Trimming cost V 3 bases and J 8 bases, with 13 bases left between them. The germline V gene has CDR1 DFQATT and CDR2 SNEGSKA (reference sequence). The CDR3 has 12 amino acids. Individual cDNA molecules carried attached unique molecular identifiers. TCRdb recomputed calls from the 5' RACE reads with MiXCR, one row per CDR3 protein. The data hold tens of thousands of distinct CDR3 sequences, with about 4.5% observed a single time. This clonotype was picked up a small number of times. The target antigen is unknown. The receptor comes from an adult who was a healthcare worker with PCR-confirmed SARS-CoV-2 infection or an uninfected control (not recorded which). V and J are TRBV20-1 and TRBJ1-2; a weak D match, TRBD1 (6 bases). Sequencing input: whole blood. CDR3 amino acids: CSASTGIWGYTF. As DNA, the CDR3 is TGCAGTGCTAGTACAGGGATTTGGGGCTACACCTTC.